Listed below are T cell receptor beta chains from one sample, sequenced in a study of blood T cell repertoires in COVID-19. Assay: immunoSEQ multiplex PCR; the TCRdb copy retains only in-frame clones and omits some. The sample records about 80,000 clones, around 80% being singletons. The sequenced material came from peripheral blood. The receptors shown here come from a man of 80 years or more with acute or convalescent COVID-19. Both conserved end residues are part of each CDR3. The D gene is left open where the match is weak. The listing skips clone size in some rows; elsewhere it reads once, few, many or a size class.

CDR3 protein	CDR3 DNA	D gene	clone size	J gene	V gene
CASSPVGLYNEQFF	TGCGCCAGCAGCCCAGTCGGACTATACAATGAGCAGTTCTTC	.	once	TRBJ2-1	TRBV5-1
CASSGRRSYEQYF	TGTGCCAGCAGTGGCAGGCGTAGCTACGAGCAGTACTTC	.	.	TRBJ2-7	TRBV2
CASSKALWDRSGTEAFF	TGTGCCAGCAGCAAAGCTTTATGGGATCGGTCGGGGACTGAAGCTTTCTTT	.	.	TRBJ1-1	TRBV21-1
CASSLDGGGTNEKLFF	TGTGCCAGCAGCTTGGATGGGGGGGGTACTAATGAAAAACTGTTTTTT	.	.	TRBJ1-4	TRBV7-2
CASSLGQGEGYTF	TGCGCCAGCAGCCTCGGACAGGGTGAAGGCTACACCTTC	TRBD1	.	TRBJ1-2	TRBV5-1
CASSETPDNNYGYTF	TGTGCCAGCAGCGAGACTCCGGACAATAACTATGGCTACACCTTC	.	.	TRBJ1-2	TRBV6-5
CASSPPGQRTEAFF	TGCGCCAGCAGCCCCCCGGGACAGCGCACTGAAGCTTTCTTT	TRBD1	.	TRBJ1-1	TRBV5-4
CASSLSPGTGGTYGYTF	TGTGCCAGCAGCCTTTCTCCCGGGACAGGGGGTACCTATGGCTACACCTTC	TRBD1	.	TRBJ1-2	TRBV9
CASSEEGGGIGQPQHF	TGTGCCAGCAGTGAAGAGGGTGGGGGGATCGGACAGCCCCAGCATTTT	.	few	TRBJ1-5	TRBV2
CASSWRDGYSNQPQHF	TGTGCCAGTAGTTGGAGGGACGGATATAGCAATCAGCCCCAGCATTTT	.	.	TRBJ1-5	TRBV19
CASSQGGSSGGGFVEQFF	TGTGCCAGCAGCCAAGGAGGGTCGAGCGGGGGGGGGTTCGTTGAGCAGTTCTTC	TRBD2	.	TRBJ2-1	TRBV4-2
CASSSWTGGVYHEQFF	TGTGCCAGCAGCTCCTGGACAGGGGGGGTTTACCATGAGCAGTTCTTC	TRBD1	.	TRBJ2-1	TRBV7-9
CASSLVLRTDTQYF	TGTGCCAGCAGCTTGGTTCTACGGACAGATACGCAGTATTTT	.	.	TRBJ2-3	TRBV5-4
CASSPPGQVGGYTF	TGTGCCAGCTCACCCCCGGGACAGGTCGGCGGCTACACCTTC	TRBD1	.	TRBJ1-2	TRBV18
CASSISQGYEQYF	TGCGCCAGCAGCATTTCCCAGGGGTACGAGCAGTACTTC	.	few	TRBJ2-7	TRBV5-1
CASSPIAGLGGLSNQPQHF	TGTGCCAGCTCACCAATAGCCGGTCTTGGGGGCTTATCCAATCAGCCCCAGCATTTT	.	.	TRBJ1-5	TRBV18
CASKGQPNTEAFF	TGTGCCAGCAAGGGACAGCCGAACACTGAAGCTTTCTTT	TRBD1	few	TRBJ1-1	TRBV12-3/TRBV12-4
CASSSGTRWGTGELFF	TGTGCCAGCAGCTCCGGGACTAGATGGGGAACCGGGGAGCTGTTTTTT	TRBD2	.	TRBJ2-2	TRBV5-8
CATSPRERSGNTIYF	TGTGCCACCAGCCCCCGAGAGCGCTCTGGAAACACCATATATTTT	.	.	TRBJ1-3	TRBV15
CAGGSSGNTIYF	TGTGCCGGTGGGAGCTCTGGAAACACCATATATTTT	.	few	TRBJ1-3	TRBV10-3
CASSVGGAGETQYF	TGTGCCAGCAGCGTAGGCGGGGCTGGGGAGACCCAGTACTTC	.	.	TRBJ2-5	TRBV9
CASSERQVRNQPQHF	TGTGCCAGCAGTGAAAGACAGGTTCGCAATCAGCCCCAGCATTTT	.	.	TRBJ1-5	TRBV6-1
CASSPPGTGGPNYEQYF	TGTGCCAGCAGCCCCCCCGGGACAGGGGGCCCAAACTACGAGCAGTACTTC	TRBD1	.	TRBJ2-7	TRBV13
CASTKSSGLSTDTQYF	TGTGCCAGCACCAAGTCTAGCGGGTTAAGCACAGATACGCAGTATTTT	TRBD2	.	TRBJ2-3	TRBV2
CSASGGDRVYTF	TGCAGTGCTAGTGGGGGGGACAGGGTCTACACCTTC	TRBD1	.	TRBJ1-2	TRBV20-1
CASSHGENTEAFF	TGTGCCAGCAGCCACGGAGAGAACACTGAAGCTTTCTTT	.	.	TRBJ1-1	TRBV3-1/TRBV3-2
CASSYTGEGSYEQYF	TGTGCCAGCAGTTATACGGGGGAGGGATCCTACGAGCAGTACTTC	TRBD2	.	TRBJ2-7	TRBV6-5
CASSALDREDTEAFF	TGTGCCAGCAGCGCCTTGGACAGGGAAGACACTGAAGCTTTCTTT	TRBD1	.	TRBJ1-1	TRBV5-6
CASSLQGASGANVLTF	TGTGCCAGCTCCCTACAGGGGGCCTCTGGGGCCAACGTCCTGACTTTC	TRBD1	.	TRBJ2-6	TRBV18
CASSPLGVETQYF	TGTGCCAGCAGCCCTTTAGGGGTCGAGACCCAGTACTTC	.	.	TRBJ2-5	TRBV11-2
CASSFTTGGDYGYTF	TGTGCCAGCAGTTTCACAACAGGGGGCGACTATGGCTACACCTTC	TRBD1	.	TRBJ1-2	TRBV27
CASSGERGSTGELFF	TGTGCCAGCTCAGGGGAGCGGGGGAGCACCGGGGAGCTGTTTTTT	TRBD2	few	TRBJ2-2	TRBV18
CASSQSRGTGNIQYF	TGTGCCAGCAGCCAATCGCGGGGAACAGGAAACATTCAGTACTTC	.	.	TRBJ2-4	TRBV3-1/TRBV3-2
CASSELYTASRDEQYF	TGTGCCAGCAGTGAATTGTATACGGCTTCCAGGGACGAGCAGTACTTC	.	.	TRBJ2-7	TRBV6-1
CASRIQGAATQPQHF	TGTGCCAGTAGGATACAGGGGGCCGCTACTCAGCCCCAGCATTTT	TRBD1	once	TRBJ1-5	TRBV19
CASSPPGPRGTEAFF	TGTGCCAGCTCACCACCGGGGCCCAGGGGCACTGAAGCTTTCTTT	.	.	TRBJ1-1	TRBV18
CASSLETGYQGNTIYF	TGCGCCAGCAGCCTTGAAACAGGGTATCAAGGAAACACCATATATTTT	.	.	TRBJ1-3	TRBV5-1
CASLPGLTNTEAFF	TGTGCCAGCCTACCGGGACTTACGAACACTGAAGCTTTCTTT	.	.	TRBJ1-1	TRBV6-5
CASSLATGQMNTEAFF	TGCGCCAGCAGCTTGGCAACGGGACAAATGAACACTGAAGCTTTCTTT	.	.	TRBJ1-1	TRBV5-1
CASSQGDSSNSPLHF	TGTGCCAGCAGCCAAGGGGACAGTTCCAATTCACCCCTCCACTTT	TRBD1	.	TRBJ1-6	TRBV3-1/TRBV3-2
CASSPGTGSGNTIYF	TGTGCCAGCAGCCCCGGGACAGGGTCCGGAAACACCATATATTTT	TRBD1	.	TRBJ1-3	TRBV3-1/TRBV3-2
CASSLGQSPTDTQYF	TGTGCCAGCAGCTTAGGACAGAGCCCCACAGATACGCAGTATTTT	.	.	TRBJ2-3	TRBV11-2
CASSLLRGSTNEKLFF	TGTGCCAGTAGCCTACTCAGGGGATCAACTAATGAAAAACTGTTTTTT	.	.	TRBJ1-4	TRBV19
CASSPKALAGVEQFF	TGTGCCAGCAGCCCAAAGGCGCTAGCGGGGGTTGAGCAGTTCTTC	TRBD2	.	TRBJ2-1	TRBV11-3
CASSPRGHGYTF	TGTGCCAGCAGTCCCCGGGGTCATGGCTACACCTTC	.	.	TRBJ1-2	TRBV12-3/TRBV12-4
CSVRTGRTHTEAFF	TGCAGCGTTAGGACAGGGCGTACCCACACTGAAGCTTTCTTT	TRBD1	.	TRBJ1-1	TRBV29-1
CASSPAGTDTQYF	TGTGCCAGCTCACCGGCGGGCACAGATACGCAGTATTTT	.	.	TRBJ2-3	TRBV18
CASSQVGETQYF	TGTGCCAGCAGCCAAGTCGGGGAGACCCAGTACTTC	.	.	TRBJ2-5	TRBV3-1/TRBV3-2
CASSSARGGTGNTIYF	TGTGCCAGCAGCTCAGCCAGGGGAGGGACTGGAAACACCATATATTTT	.	.	TRBJ1-3	TRBV5-4